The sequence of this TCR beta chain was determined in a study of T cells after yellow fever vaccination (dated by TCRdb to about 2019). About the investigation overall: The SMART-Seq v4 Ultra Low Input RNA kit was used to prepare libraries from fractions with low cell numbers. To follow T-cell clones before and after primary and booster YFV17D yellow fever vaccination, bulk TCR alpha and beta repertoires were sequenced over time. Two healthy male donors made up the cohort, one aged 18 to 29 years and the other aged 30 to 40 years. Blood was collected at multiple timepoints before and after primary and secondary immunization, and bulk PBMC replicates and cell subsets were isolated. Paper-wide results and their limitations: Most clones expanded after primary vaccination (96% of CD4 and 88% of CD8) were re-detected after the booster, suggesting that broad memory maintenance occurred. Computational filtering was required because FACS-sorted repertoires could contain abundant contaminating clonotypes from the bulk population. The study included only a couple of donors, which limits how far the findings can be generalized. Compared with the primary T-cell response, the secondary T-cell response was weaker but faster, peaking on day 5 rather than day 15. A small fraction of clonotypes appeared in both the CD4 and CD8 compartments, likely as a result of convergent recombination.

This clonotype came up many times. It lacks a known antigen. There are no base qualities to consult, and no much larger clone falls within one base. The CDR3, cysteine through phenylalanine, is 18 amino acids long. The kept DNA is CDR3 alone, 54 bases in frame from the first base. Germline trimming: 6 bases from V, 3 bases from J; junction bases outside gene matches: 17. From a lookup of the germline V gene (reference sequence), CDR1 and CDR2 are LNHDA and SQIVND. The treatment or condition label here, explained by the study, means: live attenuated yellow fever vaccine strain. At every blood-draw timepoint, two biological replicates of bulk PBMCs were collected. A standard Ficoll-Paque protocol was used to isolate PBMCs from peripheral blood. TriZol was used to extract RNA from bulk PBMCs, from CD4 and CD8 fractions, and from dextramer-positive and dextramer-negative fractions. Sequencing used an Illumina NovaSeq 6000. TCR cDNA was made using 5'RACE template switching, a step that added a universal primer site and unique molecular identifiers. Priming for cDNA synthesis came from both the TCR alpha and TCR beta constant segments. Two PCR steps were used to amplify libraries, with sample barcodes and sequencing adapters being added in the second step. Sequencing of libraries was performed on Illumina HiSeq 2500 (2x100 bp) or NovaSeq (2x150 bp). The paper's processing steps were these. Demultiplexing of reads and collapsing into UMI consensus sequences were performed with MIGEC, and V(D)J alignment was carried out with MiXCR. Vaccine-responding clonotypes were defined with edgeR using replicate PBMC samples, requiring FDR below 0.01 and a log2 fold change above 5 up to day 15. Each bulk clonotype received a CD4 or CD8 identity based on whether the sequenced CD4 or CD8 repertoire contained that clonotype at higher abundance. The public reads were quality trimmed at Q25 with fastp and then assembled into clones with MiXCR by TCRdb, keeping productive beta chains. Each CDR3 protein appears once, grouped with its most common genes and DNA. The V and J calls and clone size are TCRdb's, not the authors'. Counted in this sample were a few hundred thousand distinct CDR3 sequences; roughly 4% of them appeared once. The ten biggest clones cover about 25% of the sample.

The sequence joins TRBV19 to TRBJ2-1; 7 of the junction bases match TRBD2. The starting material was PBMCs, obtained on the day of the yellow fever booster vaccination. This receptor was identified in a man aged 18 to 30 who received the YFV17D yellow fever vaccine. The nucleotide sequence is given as TGTGCCAGTAGCACTGGGGGGGTAGGGGCCTTCCTCTACAATGAGCAGTTCTTC. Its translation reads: CASSTGGVGAFLYNEQFF.